These 7 T cell receptor beta chains were all obtained from the same sample, sequenced in a study of Tregs in tolerant kidney transplant recipients (dated by TCRdb to between 2018 and 2021). Interpreted using the paper, the time point label stands for: blood sample drawn before combined kidney and bone marrow transplant. Libraries were made using the immunoSEQ multiplex PCR assay. TCRdb carries this immuneACCESS record with in-frame sequences only. Its versions omit some clonotypes, under half of them owing to an unresolved V gene in the studies checked, with the rest unexplained. The sample's own table lists under 35,000 clones. The ten largest clones add up to roughly an eighth of the sample. The source material was CD8+ T cells from blood, sampled before the transplant. These receptors were obtained from a human donor who received a combined kidney and bone marrow transplant.

Concerning this clone itself: The CDR3 end is not reached by the read, which stops 3 residues before it; the germline J gene fills it in. The chain is built from TRBV19 and TRBJ2-1; a possible D gene is TRBD2 (6 bases). V was shortened by 7 bases and J by 2 bases, with 15 bases between the two germline ends. From germline, CDR1 is LNHDA and CDR2 SQIVND (reference sequence). The CDR3 spans 15 residues. This CDR3 reads CASTLSGGTYNEQFF. CDR3 DNA, as far as it was read: TGTGCCAGTACCCTAAGCGGAGGGACCTACAATGAG.

As concerns this clone: The read comes to an end 3 residues before the CDR3 does, leaving the germline J gene to fill in the end. Other nucleotide sequences from this sample produce the same CDR3. The chain recombines TRBV19 with TRBJ1-5, with a tentative D call TRBD1 (5 bases). The V and J ends lost 3 bases and 2 bases respectively, with 8 bases between them. CDR1 and CDR2 from the germline V gene are LNHDA and SQIVND (reference sequence). This CDR3 has 14 amino acids. CDR3 sequence reads: CASSIQGGNQPQHF. CDR3 DNA, as far as it was read: TGTGCCAGTAGTATTCAGGGAGGCAATCAGCCC.

On this clone: The CDR3 goes on 3 residues after the read ends, and that part is filled in from the germline J gene. This chain joins TRBV7-3 and TRBJ1-5; 7 nucleotides line up with TRBD1. CDR3 size: 16 residues. Germline values: CDR1 SGHTA, CDR2 FQGTGA. With V trimmed by 1 base and J by 2 bases, 5 bases remained unmatched. CDR3 amino acids: CASSLRKGGGNQPQHF. The sequenced part of the CDR3 DNA is TGTGCCAGCAGCTTAAGAAAAGGGGGCGGCAATCAGCCC.

As regards this clone: The read ends 3 residues before the CDR3 terminus; that terminus is restored from the germline J gene. The chain recombines TRBV20-1 with TRBJ1-1, with D maybe TRBD1 (5 bases). The germline V gene has CDR1 DFQATT and CDR2 SNEGSKA (reference sequence). The CDR3 runs to 12 residues. The CDR3 bases that were read are TGCACCTCGGGGGAAGTGAACACTGAA. Encoded protein: CTSGEVNTE. The full CDR3 reads CTSGEVNTEAFF.

As regards this clone: With the read ending 3 residues before the CDR3 end, the germline J gene is used to fill in that end. V and J are TRBV7-2 and TRBJ1-4, with 10 bases matching TRBD1. CDR1 SGHTA and CDR2 FQGNSA come from the germline V gene. The CDR3 has 15 amino acids. V shed 1 base, J shed 7 bases, and the junction held 3 bases outside the gene matches. This chain's CDR3 is CASSLGQGAFEKLFF. The CDR3 bases that were read are TGTGCCAGCAGCTTAGGACAGGGGGCGTTTGAAAAA.

Details on this clone: Read sequence stops 3 residues before the CDR3 end, and the germline J gene provides the missing end. The V call is TRBV29-1, the J call TRBJ2-7, with D perhaps matching TRBD2 (6 bases). The V end was cut by 4 bases, the J end by 1 base, with 17 bases between. This CDR3 spans 15 amino acids. The germline CDR1 and CDR2 sequences are SQVTM and ANQGSEA. CDR3 DNA (partial): TGCAGCGTTGGGGGGGTGACTTTTCGATCCTACGAG. Protein: CSVGGVTFRSYE. The full CDR3 reads CSVGGVTFRSYEQYF.

The CDR3 protein is CASSPGTGGGYTF. Incomplete CDR3 DNA: TGTGCCAGCTCACCGGGGACAGGGGGAGGC. V and J are TRBV18 and TRBJ1-2, with TRBD1 matching over 11 bases. The read is 3 residues too short to cover the CDR3 end, so that end is filled in from the germline J gene. The CDR3 is 13 amino acids. Looked up from germline, CDR1 is KGHSH and CDR2 is LQKENI. Looking up the rest from reference TRBV18 and TRBJ1-2 gives the full variable domain: NAGVMQNPRHLVRRRGQEARLRCSPMKGHSHVYWYRQLPEEGLKFMVYLQKENIIDESGMPKERFSAEFPKEGPSILRIQQVVRGDSAAYFCASSPGTGGGYTFGSGTRLTVV.